This is a list of T cell receptor beta chains from one sample in a study of blood T cell repertoires in COVID-19. Sequencing used immunoSEQ multiplex PCR; TCRdb keeps in-frame clones, though not all of them. The sample lists some 100,000 clones; 80% to 90% were seen once. What was sequenced was peripheral blood. The receptor set was obtained from a woman aged 30 to 39 with acute or convalescent COVID-19. Each CDR3 is given with its conserved first and last residue. The order of the fields is J gene, V gene, clone size, CDR3 length, D gene, CDR3 protein, CDR3 DNA. The D gene is left open where the match is weak. The size field is filled for only some rows; it gives once, few, many or a size class.

J: TRBJ2-3
V: TRBV9
size: .
length: 18
D: TRBD2
CDR3: CASSERTSGGENTDTQYF
DNA: TGTGCCAGCAGCGAGAGGACTAGCGGGGGGGAAAACACAGATACGCAGTATTTT

J: TRBJ2-7
V: TRBV6-1
size: .
length: 13
D: .
CDR3: CASSGADYIPQYF
DNA: TGTGCCAGCAGTGGAGCAGACTATATCCCGCAGTACTTC

J: TRBJ1-2
V: TRBV27
size: .
length: 15
D: TRBD1
CDR3: CASSPRDSPNYGYTF
DNA: TGTGCCAGCAGTCCCCGGGACAGCCCTAACTATGGCTACACCTTC

J: TRBJ1-1
V: TRBV10-3
size: .
length: 13
D: TRBD1
CDR3: CATGQEQNTEAFF
DNA: TGTGCCACAGGACAGGAACAGAACACTGAAGCTTTCTTT

J: TRBJ1-2
V: TRBV9
size: .
length: 17
D: TRBD1
CDR3: CASSDRTGGFHNYGYTF
DNA: TGTGCCAGCAGCGATCGGACAGGGGGCTTTCATAACTATGGCTACACCTTC

J: TRBJ1-4
V: TRBV10-2
size: .
length: 14
D: TRBD1
CDR3: CASRMTGGSEKLFF
DNA: TGCGCCAGCAGAATGACAGGGGGTAGTGAAAAACTGTTTTTT

J: TRBJ1-2
V: TRBV6-5
size: .
length: 14
D: .
CDR3: CASSYGGAVNGYTF
DNA: TGTGCCAGCAGTTACGGGGGGGCAGTGAATGGCTACACCTTC

J: TRBJ1-6
V: TRBV5-1
size: .
length: 16
D: TRBD1
CDR3: CASSPIPGQRNSPLHF
DNA: TGCGCCAGCAGCCCCATCCCGGGACAGAGAAATTCACCCCTCCACTTT

J: TRBJ1-6
V: TRBV6-5
size: .
length: 14
D: TRBD1
CDR3: CASVGTGYNSPLHF
DNA: TGTGCCAGCGTCGGGACAGGGTATAATTCACCCCTCCACTTT

J: TRBJ2-3
V: TRBV7-2
size: .
length: 14
D: TRBD2
CDR3: CASSFTSGTDTQYF
DNA: TGTGCCAGCAGCTTTACTAGCGGCACAGATACGCAGTATTTT

J: TRBJ1-2
V: TRBV9
size: .
length: 13
D: .
CDR3: CASLNRDNYGYTF
DNA: TGTGCCAGCCTAAACAGGGACAACTATGGCTACACCTTC

J: TRBJ2-5
V: TRBV12-3/TRBV12-4
size: .
length: 12
D: .
CDR3: CASGQTGETQYF
DNA: TGTGCCAGCGGCCAGACTGGGGAGACCCAGTACTTC

J: TRBJ1-1
V: TRBV2
size: .
length: 13
D: TRBD1
CDR3: CASSGTGHTEAFF
DNA: TGTGCCAGCAGTGGGACAGGGCACACTGAAGCTTTCTTT

J: TRBJ2-1
V: TRBV19
size: .
length: 14
D: TRBD2
CDR3: CASIPSGGPNEQFF
DNA: TGTGCCAGTATCCCCAGCGGGGGGCCCAATGAGCAGTTCTTC

J: TRBJ2-7
V: TRBV9
size: .
length: 14
D: .
CDR3: CASSVSGTSYEQYF
DNA: TGTGCCAGCAGCGTCTCGGGTACCTCCTACGAGCAGTACTTC

J: TRBJ1-1
V: TRBV7-3
size: .
length: 13
D: .
CDR3: CASSLRAGAESAF
DNA: TGTGCCAGCAGCTTACGGGCAGGAGCGGAGTCGGCCTTT

J: TRBJ2-2
V: TRBV18
size: .
length: 16
D: TRBD2
CDR3: CASSQRPSGDTGELFF
DNA: TGTGCCAGCTCACAGAGGCCTAGCGGGGATACCGGGGAGCTGTTTTTT

J: TRBJ2-2
V: TRBV11-2
size: .
length: 15
D: TRBD2
CDR3: CASSLTTSGGSGLFF
DNA: TGTGCCAGCAGCTTAACCACTAGCGGGGGGTCCGGGCTGTTTTTT

J: TRBJ1-5
V: TRBV5-6
size: .
length: 14
D: .
CDR3: CASSLLGGDQPQHF
DNA: TGTGCCAGCAGCTTGTTGGGGGGGGATCAGCCCCAGCATTTT

J: TRBJ2-1
V: TRBV11-3
size: .
length: 13
D: TRBD1
CDR3: CASSRQGNLEQFF
DNA: TGTGCCAGCAGTAGACAGGGTAACCTCGAGCAGTTCTTC

J: TRBJ1-1
V: TRBV27
size: .
length: 14
D: TRBD1
CDR3: CASKPGQGNTEAFF
DNA: TGTGCCAGCAAACCGGGACAGGGAAACACTGAAGCTTTCTTT

J: TRBJ1-3
V: TRBV5-1
size: once
length: 14
D: .
CDR3: CASSLGSSGNTIYF
DNA: TGCGCCAGCAGCTTGGGGAGCTCTGGAAACACCATATATTTT

J: TRBJ1-6
V: TRBV18
size: .
length: 16
D: TRBD1
CDR3: CASSGQRQGDNSPLHF
DNA: TGTGCCAGCTCGGGCCAGAGACAGGGAGATAATTCACCCCTCCACTTT

J: TRBJ2-2
V: TRBV9
size: .
length: 17
D: TRBD2
CDR3: CASSVPSGGPNTGELFF
DNA: TGTGCCAGCAGCGTACCTAGCGGGGGCCCTAACACCGGGGAGCTGTTTTTT

J: TRBJ1-6
V: TRBV2
size: .
length: 15
D: .
CDR3: CASRLSWDNNSPLHF
DNA: TGTGCCAGCAGACTAAGTTGGGACAATAATTCACCCCTCCACTTT